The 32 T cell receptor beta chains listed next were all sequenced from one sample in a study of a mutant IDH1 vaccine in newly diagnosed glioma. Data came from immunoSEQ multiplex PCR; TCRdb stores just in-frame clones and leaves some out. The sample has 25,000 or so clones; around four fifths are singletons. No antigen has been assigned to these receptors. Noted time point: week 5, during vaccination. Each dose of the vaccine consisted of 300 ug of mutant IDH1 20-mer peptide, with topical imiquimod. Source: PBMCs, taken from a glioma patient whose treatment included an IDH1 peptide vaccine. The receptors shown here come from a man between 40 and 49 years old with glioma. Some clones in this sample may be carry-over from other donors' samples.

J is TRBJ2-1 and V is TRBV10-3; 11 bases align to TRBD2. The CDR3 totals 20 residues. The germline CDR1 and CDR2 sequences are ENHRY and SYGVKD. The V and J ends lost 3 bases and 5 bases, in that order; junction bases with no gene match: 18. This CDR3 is CAISDLASGGSTSLNNEQFF. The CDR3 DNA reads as TGTGCCATCAGTGACCTGGCTAGCGGGGGGTCAACATCTCTTAACAATGAGCAGTTCTTC.

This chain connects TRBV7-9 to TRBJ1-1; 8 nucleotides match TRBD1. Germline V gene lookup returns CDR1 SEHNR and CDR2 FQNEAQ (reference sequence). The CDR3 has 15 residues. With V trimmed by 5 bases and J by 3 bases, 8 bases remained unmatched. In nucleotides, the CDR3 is TGTGCCAGCAGCCTACCGGGACAGGCATACACTGAAGCTTTCTTT. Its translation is CASSLPGQAYTEAFF.

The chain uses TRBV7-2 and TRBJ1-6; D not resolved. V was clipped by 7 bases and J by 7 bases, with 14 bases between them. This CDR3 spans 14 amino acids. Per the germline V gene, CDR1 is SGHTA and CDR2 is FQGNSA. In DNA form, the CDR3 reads TGTGCCAGCACCGGAAGGGTTAGGAATTCACCCCTCCACTTT. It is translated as CASTGRVRNSPLHF.

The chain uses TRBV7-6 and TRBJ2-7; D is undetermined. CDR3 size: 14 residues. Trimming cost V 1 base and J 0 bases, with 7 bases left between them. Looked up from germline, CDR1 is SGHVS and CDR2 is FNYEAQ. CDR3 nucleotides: TGTGCCAGCAGCTTAGACAGTACCTCCTACGAGCAGTACTTC. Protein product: CASSLDSTSYEQYF.

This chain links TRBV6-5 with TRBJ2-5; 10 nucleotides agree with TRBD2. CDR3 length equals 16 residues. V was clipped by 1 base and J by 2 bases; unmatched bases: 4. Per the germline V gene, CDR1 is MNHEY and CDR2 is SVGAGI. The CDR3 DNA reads TGTGCCAGCAGTTACTGGAATAGCGGGGGGCAAGAGACCCAGTACTTC. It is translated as CASSYWNSGGQETQYF.

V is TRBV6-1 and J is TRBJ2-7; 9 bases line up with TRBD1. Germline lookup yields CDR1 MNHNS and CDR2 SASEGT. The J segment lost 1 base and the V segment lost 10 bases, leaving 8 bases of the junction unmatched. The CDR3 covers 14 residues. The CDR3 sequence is CATLGQGGSYEQYF. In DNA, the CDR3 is TGTGCCACCCTGGGACAGGGTGGGTCCTACGAGCAGTACTTC.

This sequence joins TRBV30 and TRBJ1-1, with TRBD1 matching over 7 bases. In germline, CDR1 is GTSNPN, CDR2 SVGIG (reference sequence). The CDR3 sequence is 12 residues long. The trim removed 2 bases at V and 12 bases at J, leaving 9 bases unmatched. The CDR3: CAWSTPLQGTFF. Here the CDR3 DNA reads TGTGCCTGGAGTACACCACTACAGGGGACTTTCTTT. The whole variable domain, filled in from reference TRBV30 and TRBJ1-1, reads SQTIHQWPATLVQPVGSPLSLECTVEGTSNPNLYWYRQAAGRGLQLLFYSVGIGQISSEVPQNLSASRPQDRQFILSSKKLLLSDSGFYLCAWSTPLQGTFFGQGTRLTVV.

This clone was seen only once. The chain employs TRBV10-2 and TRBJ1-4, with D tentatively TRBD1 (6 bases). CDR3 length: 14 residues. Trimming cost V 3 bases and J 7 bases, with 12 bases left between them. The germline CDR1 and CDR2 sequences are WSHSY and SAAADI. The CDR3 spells CASSDGGEREKLFF. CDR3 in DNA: TGCGCCAGCAGTGATGGGGGCGAACGTGAAAAACTGTTTTTT.

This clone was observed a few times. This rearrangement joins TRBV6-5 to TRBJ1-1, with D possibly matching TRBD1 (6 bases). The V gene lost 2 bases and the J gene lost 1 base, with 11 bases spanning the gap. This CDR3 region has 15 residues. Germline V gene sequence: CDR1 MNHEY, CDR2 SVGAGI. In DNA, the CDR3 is TGTGCCAGCAGTTACCCCGGGACAAGGAACACTGAAGCTTTCTTT. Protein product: CASSYPGTRNTEAFF.

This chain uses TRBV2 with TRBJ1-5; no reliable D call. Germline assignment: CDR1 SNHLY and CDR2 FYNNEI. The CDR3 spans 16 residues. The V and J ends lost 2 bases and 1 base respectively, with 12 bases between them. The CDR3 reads CASSEIGGFSNQPQHF. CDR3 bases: TGTGCCAGCAGTGAAATAGGTGGGTTCAGCAATCAGCCCCAGCATTTT.

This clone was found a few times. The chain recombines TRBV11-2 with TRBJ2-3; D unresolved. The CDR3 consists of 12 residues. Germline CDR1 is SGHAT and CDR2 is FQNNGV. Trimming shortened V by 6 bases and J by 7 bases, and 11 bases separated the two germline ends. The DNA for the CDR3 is TGTGCCAGCAGTCGATGGACGCATACGCAGTATTTT. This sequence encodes CASSRWTHTQYF.

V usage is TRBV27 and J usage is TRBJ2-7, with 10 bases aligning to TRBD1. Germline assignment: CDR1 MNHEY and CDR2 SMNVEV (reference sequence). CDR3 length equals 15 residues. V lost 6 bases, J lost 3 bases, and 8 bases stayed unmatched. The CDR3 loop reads CASSQWGQGNYEQYF. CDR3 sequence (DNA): TGTGCCAGCAGCCAGTGGGGACAGGGGAACTACGAGCAGTACTTC.

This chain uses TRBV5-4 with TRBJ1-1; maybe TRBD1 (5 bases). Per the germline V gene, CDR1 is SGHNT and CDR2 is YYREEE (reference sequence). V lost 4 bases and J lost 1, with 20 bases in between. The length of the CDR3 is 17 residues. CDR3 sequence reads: CASSRFAPGRANTEAFF. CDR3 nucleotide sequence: TGTGCCAGCAGCCGATTCGCACCGGGACGGGCGAACACTGAAGCTTTCTTT.

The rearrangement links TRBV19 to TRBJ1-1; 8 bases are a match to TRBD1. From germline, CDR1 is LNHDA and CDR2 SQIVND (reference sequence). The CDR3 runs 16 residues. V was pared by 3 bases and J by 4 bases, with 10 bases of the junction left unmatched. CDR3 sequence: CASSIVEDRVSTEAFF. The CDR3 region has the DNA TGTGCCAGTAGTATTGTTGAGGACAGGGTCAGCACTGAAGCTTTCTTT.

CDR3 nucleotides: TGTGCCAGCAGCGGGCTGTTGAGCACTGAAGCTTTCTTT. Translated, it gives CASSGLLSTEAFF. This chain joins TRBV9 and TRBJ1-1; D call uncertain. The CDR3 is 13 amino acids. V gave up 3 bases and J gave up 4 bases, with 10 bases separating them. Germline-derived CDR1 and CDR2 are SGDLS and YYNGEE.

The CDR3 DNA reads as TGTGCCAGTAGTATATCTGCGGACTACACTGAAGCTTTCTTT. Translated: CASSISADYTEAFF. The chain links TRBV19 to TRBJ1-1; D uncertain. CDR1 LNHDA and CDR2 SQIVND come from the germline V gene (reference sequence). V was shortened by 2 bases and J by 3 bases, with 10 bases between the two germline ends. The CDR3 totals 14 residues.

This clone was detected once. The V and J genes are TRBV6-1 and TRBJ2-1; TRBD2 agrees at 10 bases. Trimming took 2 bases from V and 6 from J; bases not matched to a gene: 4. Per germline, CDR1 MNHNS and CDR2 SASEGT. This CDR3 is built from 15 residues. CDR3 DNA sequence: TGTGCCAGCAGTGAAACTTTAGCGGGGGGCAATGAGCAGTTCTTC. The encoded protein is CASSETLAGGNEQFF.

The CDR3 here is CSVGGQGAGLMATEAFF. The CDR3 DNA sequence: TGCAGCGTGGGAGGACAGGGGGCGGGTTTGATGGCCACTGAAGCTTTCTTT. V usage is TRBV29-1 and J usage is TRBJ1-1, with 11 positions matching TRBD1. Germline assignment: CDR1 SQVTM and CDR2 ANQGSEA. This CDR3 comprises 17 residues. The V and J ends lost 6 bases and 4 bases, in that order; junction bases with no gene match: 16.

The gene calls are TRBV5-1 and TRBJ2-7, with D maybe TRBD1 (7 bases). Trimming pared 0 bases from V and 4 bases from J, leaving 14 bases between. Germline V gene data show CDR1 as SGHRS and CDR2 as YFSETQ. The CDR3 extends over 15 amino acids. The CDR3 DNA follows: TGCGCCAGCAGCTTGGCCGGCCAGGGGGGATACGAGCAGTACTTC. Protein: CASSLAGQGGYEQYF. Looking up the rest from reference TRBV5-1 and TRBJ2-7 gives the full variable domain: KAGVTQTPRYLIKTRGQQVTLSCSPISGHRSVSWYQQTPGQGLQFLFEYFSETQRNKGNFPGRFSGRQFSNSRSEMNVSTLELGDSALYLCASSLAGQGGYEQYFGPGTRLTVT.

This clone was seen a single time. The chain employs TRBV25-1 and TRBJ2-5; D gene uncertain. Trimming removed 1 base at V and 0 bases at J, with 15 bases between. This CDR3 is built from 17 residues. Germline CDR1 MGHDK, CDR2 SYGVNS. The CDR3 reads CASSEWQRSSHQETQYF. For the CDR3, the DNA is TGTGCCAGCAGTGAATGGCAGAGGTCATCCCACCAAGAGACCCAGTACTTC.

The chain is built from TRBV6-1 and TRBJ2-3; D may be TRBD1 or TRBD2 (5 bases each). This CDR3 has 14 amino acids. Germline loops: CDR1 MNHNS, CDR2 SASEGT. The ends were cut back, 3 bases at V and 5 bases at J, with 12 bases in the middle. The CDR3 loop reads CASSEGVPRDTQYF. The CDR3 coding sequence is TGTGCCAGCAGTGAGGGGGTACCACGAGATACGCAGTATTTT.

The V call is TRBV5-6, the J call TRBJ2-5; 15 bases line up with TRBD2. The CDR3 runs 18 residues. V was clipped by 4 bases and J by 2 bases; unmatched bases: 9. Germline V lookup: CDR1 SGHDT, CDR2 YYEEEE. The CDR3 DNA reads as TGTGCCAGCAGCAATGGACTAGCGGGGGGGATGACGCAAGAGACCCAGTACTTC. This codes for CASSNGLAGGMTQETQYF.

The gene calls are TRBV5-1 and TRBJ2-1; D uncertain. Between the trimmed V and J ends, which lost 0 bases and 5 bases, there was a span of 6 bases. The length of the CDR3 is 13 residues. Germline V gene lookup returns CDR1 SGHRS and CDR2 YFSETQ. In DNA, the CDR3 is TGCGCCAGCAGCTTGGGGCTTAACAATGAGCAGTTCTTC. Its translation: CASSLGLNNEQFF.

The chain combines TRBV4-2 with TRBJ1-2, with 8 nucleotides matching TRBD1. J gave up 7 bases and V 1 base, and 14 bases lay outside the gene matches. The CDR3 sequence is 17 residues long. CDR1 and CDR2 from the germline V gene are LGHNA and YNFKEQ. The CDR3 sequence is CASSQGYGTGLSGGYTF. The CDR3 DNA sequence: TGTGCCAGCAGCCAAGGATACGGGACAGGACTATCGGGTGGCTACACCTTC.

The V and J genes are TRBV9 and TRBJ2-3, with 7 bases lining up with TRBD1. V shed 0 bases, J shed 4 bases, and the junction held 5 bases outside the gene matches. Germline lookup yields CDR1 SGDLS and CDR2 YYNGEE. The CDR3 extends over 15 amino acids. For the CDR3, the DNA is TGTGCCAGCAGCGTAGCTCAGGGGGATTCAGATACGCAGTATTTT. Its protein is CASSVAQGDSDTQYF.

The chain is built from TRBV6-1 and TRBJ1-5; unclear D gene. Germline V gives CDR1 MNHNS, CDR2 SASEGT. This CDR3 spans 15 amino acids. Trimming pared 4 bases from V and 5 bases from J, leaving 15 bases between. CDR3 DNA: TGTGCCAGCAGTGCGGGATCCAACCCCGATCAGCCCCAGCATTTT. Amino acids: CASSAGSNPDQPQHF.

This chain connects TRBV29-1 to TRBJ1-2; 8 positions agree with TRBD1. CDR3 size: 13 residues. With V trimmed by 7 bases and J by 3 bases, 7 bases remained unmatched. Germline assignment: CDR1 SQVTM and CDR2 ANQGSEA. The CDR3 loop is CSAQGARDYGYTF. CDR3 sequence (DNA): TGCAGCGCGCAGGGGGCTAGGGACTATGGCTACACCTTC. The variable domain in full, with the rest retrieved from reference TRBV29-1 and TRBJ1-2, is SAVISQKPSRDICQRGTSLTIQCQVDSQVTMMFWYRQQPGQSLTLIATANQGSEATYESGFVIDKFPISRPNLTFSTLTVSNMSPEDSSIYLCSAQGARDYGYTFGSGTRLTVV.

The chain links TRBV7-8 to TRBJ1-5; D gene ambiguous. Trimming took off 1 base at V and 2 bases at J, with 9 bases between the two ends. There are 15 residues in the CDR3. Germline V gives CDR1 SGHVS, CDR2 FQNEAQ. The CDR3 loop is CASSLGSGRNQPQHF. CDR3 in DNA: TGTGCCAGCAGCTTAGGTTCCGGCCGCAATCAGCCCCAGCATTTT.

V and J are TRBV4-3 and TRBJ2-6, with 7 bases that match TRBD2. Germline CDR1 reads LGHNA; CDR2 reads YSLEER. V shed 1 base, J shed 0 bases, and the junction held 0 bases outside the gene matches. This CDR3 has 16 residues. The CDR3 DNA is TGCGCCAGCAGCCAAGCGGGGGGCTCTGGGGCCAACGTCCTGACTTTC. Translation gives CASSQAGGSGANVLTF.

The CDR3 protein is CASSLDRGAYEQYF. The CDR3 nucleotides are TGTGCCAGCAGCTTAGATCGGGGGGCCTACGAGCAGTACTTC. This chain uses TRBV7-9 with TRBJ2-7, with 7 bases that match TRBD2. Trimming cost V 1 base and J 2 bases; bases outside gene matches: 2. The CDR3 runs 14 residues. CDR1 SEHNR and CDR2 FQNEAQ come from the germline V gene (reference sequence).

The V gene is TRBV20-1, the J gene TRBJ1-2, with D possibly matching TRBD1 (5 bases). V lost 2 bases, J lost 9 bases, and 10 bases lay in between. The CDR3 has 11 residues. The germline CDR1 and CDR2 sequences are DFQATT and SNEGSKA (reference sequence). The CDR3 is CSARSPGRYTF. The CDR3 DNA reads TGCAGTGCTAGATCCCCGGGACGCTACACCTTC.

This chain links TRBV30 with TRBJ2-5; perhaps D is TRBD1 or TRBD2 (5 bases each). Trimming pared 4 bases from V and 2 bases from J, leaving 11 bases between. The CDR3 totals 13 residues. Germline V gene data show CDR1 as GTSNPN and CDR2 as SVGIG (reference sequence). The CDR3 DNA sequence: TGTGCCTGGAACCCGGGGCCACAAGAGACCCAGTACTTC. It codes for CAWNPGPQETQYF.